This TCR beta chain was sequenced for a study of technical replicates of blood from a handful of donors. This clone was detected only once. Trimming removed 0 bases from V and 4 bases from J, with 12 bases in between. This CDR3 contains 16 residues. Germline lookup yields CDR1 KGHSH and CDR2 LQKENI. Libraries were prepared by immunoSEQ multiplex PCR; TCRdb keeps only in-frame clonotypes and omits some of them. The sample has over 75,000 clones, 90% to 97% seen once. V gene TRBV18 combines with J gene TRBJ1-4, with D possibly matching TRBD1 (6 bases). The source is a human donor in good health. The sample consisted of T cells isolated from PBMCs. This CDR3 is CASSPPGDILNEKLFF. In DNA, the CDR3 is TGTGCCAGCTCACCACCGGGGGACATACTTAATGAAAAACTGTTTTTT.